Below are 14 T cell receptor beta chains sequenced from a single sample in a study of OX40 agonist ivuxolimab in advanced cancers. Profiled with immunoSEQ multiplex PCR; TCRdb holds only in-frame clones, not every one. This sample has about 82,000 clones; roughly 85% occur once, and the top ten carry around 0.21%. Specimen: CD4+ or CD8+ T cells sorted from blood, collected in a trial of the OX40 agonist ivuxolimab. Source of these receptors: an adult with an advanced solid tumor such as melanoma, head and neck, liver or kidney cancer.

The genes are TRBV5-6 and TRBJ2-1; 11 bases match TRBD2. Germline trimming cut 0 bases from V and 8 bases from J; bases unmatched to any gene: 10. Germline CDR1 SGHDT, CDR2 YYEEEE. The CDR3 has 17 amino acids. The CDR3 sequence: CASSLVAGSGRVDEQFF. As DNA, the CDR3 is TGTGCCAGCAGCTTGGTGGCTGGTAGCGGGAGGGTGGATGAGCAGTTCTTC.

The chain has TRBV23-1 and TRBJ2-2, with 8 nucleotides matching TRBD2. TRBV23-1 carries the ORF label, with uncertain function. This CDR3 has 17 amino acids. The ends lost 6 bases at V and 3 bases at J; junction bases unmatched: 12. CDR3 sequence: CASSPSPTSGHTGELFF. The CDR3 DNA is TGCGCCAGCAGCCCTTCTCCCACTAGCGGTCACACCGGGGAGCTGTTTTTT.

This chain connects TRBV2 to TRBJ2-1; TRBD1 matches 7 bases. Trimming at V came to 10 bases and at J to 5 bases, leaving 11 bases not matched to a gene. The germline V gene encodes CDR1 SNHLY and CDR2 FYNNEI. There are 14 residues in the CDR3. The CDR3 spells CATEKGQKNNEQFF. As DNA, the CDR3 is TGTGCCACCGAGAAGGGACAGAAGAACAATGAGCAGTTCTTC.

This clone was found a few times. The chain uses TRBV4-2 and TRBJ2-5, with 10 nucleotides matching TRBD2. Germline CDR1 LGHNA, CDR2 YNFKEQ. The CDR3 is 18 amino acids. J was trimmed by 6 bases and V by 3 bases; bases with no gene match: 16. CDR3 in DNA: TGTGCCAGCAGCCACCTCCCAGCGAGCGGGGGGGCCGATAAGACCCAGTACTTC. Residues: CASSHLPASGGADKTQYF.

The chain carries TRBV6-1 and TRBJ2-5; D tentatively fits TRBD1 or TRBD2 (6 bases each). The germline V gene encodes CDR1 MNHNS and CDR2 SASEGT. CDR3 size: 14 residues. V lost 10 bases to trimming and J lost 5 bases, with 20 bases between them. The CDR3 nucleotides are TGTGCCACCTCGGTCGGGGGCGCGGGGGAGACCCAGTACTTC. It translates to CATSVGGAGETQYF.

The V call is TRBV5-4, the J call TRBJ2-3; the match to TRBD1 covers 11 bases. This CDR3 spans 15 amino acids. The germline CDR1 and CDR2 sequences are SGHNT and YYREEE (reference sequence). Trimming at V came to 1 base and at J to 5 bases, leaving 3 bases not matched to a gene. The CDR3 loop is CASSLRDRGGDTQYF. The CDR3 region has the DNA TGTGCCAGCAGCTTGCGGGACAGGGGGGGAGATACGCAGTATTTT. Full variable domain (missing parts from reference TRBV5-4 and TRBJ2-3): ETGVTQSPTHLIKTRGQQVTLRCSSQSGHNTVSWYQQALGQGPQFIFQYYREEENGRGNFPPRFSGLQFPNYSSELNVNALELDDSALYLCASSLRDRGGDTQYFGPGTRLTVL.

This clone was recorded a few times. This sequence joins TRBV7-2 and TRBJ1-3, with D uncertain. CDR1 is SGHTA and CDR2 is FQGNSA in the germline V gene. The CDR3 covers 14 residues. V lost 1 base and J 1 base, leaving 5 bases between the germline ends. DNA for the CDR3: TGTGCCAGCAGCTTAGACGGTTCTGGAAACACCATATATTTT. Protein product: CASSLDGSGNTIYF.

The chain employs TRBV10-3 and TRBJ2-2, with D maybe TRBD1 (5 bases). Trimming shortened V by 11 bases and J by 4 bases, and 8 bases separated the two germline ends. Germline lookup yields CDR1 ENHRY and CDR2 SYGVKD. The CDR3 contains 11 residues. CDR3 residues: CASRATGELFF. The CDR3 DNA reads as TGTGCCTCCAGGGCCACCGGGGAGCTGTTTTTT.

In this sample, this clone turned up once. The V and J genes are TRBV14 and TRBJ2-5, with 7 bases fitting TRBD1. The germline V gene has CDR1 SGHDN and CDR2 FVKESK. The CDR3 sequence is 16 residues long. V dropped 3 bases and J dropped 2; count of bases not matched to a gene: 9. Here the CDR3 DNA reads TGTGCCAGCAGCCAGAACAGGGGACGAGGGCAAGAGACCCAGTACTTC. It specifies CASSQNRGRGQETQYF. Supplemented by reference TRBV14 and TRBJ2-5, the full variable domain reads EAGVTQFPSHSVIEKGQTVTLRCDPISGHDNLYWYRRVMGKEIKFLLHFVKESKQDESGMPNNRFLAERTGGTYSTLKVQPAELEDSGVYFCASSQNRGRGQETQYFGPGTRLLVL.

The chain uses TRBV29-1 and TRBJ1-2; D remains ambiguous. Germline CDR1 SQVTM, CDR2 ANQGSEA. V was cut by 2 bases and J by 1 base, with 8 bases left in between. The CDR3 loop spans 13 amino acids. The CDR3, as DNA: TGCAGCGTTGAATTAGGAGTTAACTATGGCTACACCTTC. Its translation: CSVELGVNYGYTF.

This chain connects TRBV12-5 to TRBJ1-1, with 7 bases matching TRBD1. Germline trimming cut 6 bases from V and 5 bases from J; bases unmatched to any gene: 15. CDR1 is LGHNT, CDR2 FRNRAP, per germline. This CDR3 spans 16 amino acids. The chain's CDR3 is CASGTYTGQKLTEAFF. In nucleotides, the CDR3 is TGTGCTAGTGGCACATATACGGGACAGAAGTTGACTGAAGCTTTCTTT.

The chain combines TRBV19 with TRBJ2-5; a possible D gene is TRBD1 (6 bases). The length of the CDR3 is 16 residues. The germline V and J ends were trimmed by 10 bases and 4 bases, with 25 bases remaining between them. Germline V lookup: CDR1 LNHDA, CDR2 SQIVND (reference sequence). DNA for the CDR3: TGTGCCACCTCGCGGGTTGTCAGGGGCATGCGAGAGACCCAGTACTTC. The encoded protein is CATSRVVRGMRETQYF.

The rearrangement uses TRBV5-4 and TRBJ2-7; a possible D gene is TRBD1 (5 bases). The CDR3 has 12 amino acids. Deletions cut 1 base from V and 6 bases from J, with 8 bases between. Germline-derived CDR1 and CDR2 are SGHNT and YYREEE (reference sequence). The CDR3 DNA is TGTGCCAGCAGCTTGAGGGGTACCGAGCAGTACTTC. This translates into CASSLRGTEQYF.

The genes are TRBV5-5 and TRBJ1-1; maybe TRBD1 (6 bases). Per germline, CDR1 SGHKS and CDR2 YYEKEE (reference sequence). V was cut by 0 bases and J by 2 bases, with 11 bases left in between. The CDR3 totals 15 residues. This CDR3 reads CASSLGQGRNTEAFF. CDR3 bases: TGTGCCAGCAGCTTGGGGCAGGGGCGTAACACTGAAGCTTTCTTT.